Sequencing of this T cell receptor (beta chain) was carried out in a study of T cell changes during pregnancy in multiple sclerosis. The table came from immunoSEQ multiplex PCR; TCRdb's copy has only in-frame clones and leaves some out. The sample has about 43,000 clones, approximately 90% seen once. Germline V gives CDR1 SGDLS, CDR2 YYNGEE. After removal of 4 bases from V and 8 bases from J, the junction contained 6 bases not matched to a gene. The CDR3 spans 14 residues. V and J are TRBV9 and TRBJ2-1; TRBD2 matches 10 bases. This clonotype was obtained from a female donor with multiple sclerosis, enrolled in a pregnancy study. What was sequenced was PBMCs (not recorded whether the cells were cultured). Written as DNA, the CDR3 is TGTGCCAGCAGCCCAAGCGGGAGGGTCGATGAGCAGTTCTTC. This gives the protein CASSPSGRVDEQFF.